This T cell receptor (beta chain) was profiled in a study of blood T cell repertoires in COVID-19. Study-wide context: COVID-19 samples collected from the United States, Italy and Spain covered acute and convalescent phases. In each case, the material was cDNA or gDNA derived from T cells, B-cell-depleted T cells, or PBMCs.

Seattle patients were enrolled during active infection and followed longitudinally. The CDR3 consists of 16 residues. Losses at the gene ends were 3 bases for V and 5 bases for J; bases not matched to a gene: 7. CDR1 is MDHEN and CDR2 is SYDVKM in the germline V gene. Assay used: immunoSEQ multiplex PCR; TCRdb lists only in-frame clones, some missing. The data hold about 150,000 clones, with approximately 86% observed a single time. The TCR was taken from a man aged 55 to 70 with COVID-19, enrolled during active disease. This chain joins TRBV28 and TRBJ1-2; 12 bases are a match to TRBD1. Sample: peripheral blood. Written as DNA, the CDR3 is TGTGCCAGCAGTTTCGGGGACAGGGGGCGAATTTATGGCTACACCTTC. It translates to CASSFGDRGRIYGYTF.